This T cell receptor (beta chain) is from a study of PD-1 blockade in classical Hodgkin lymphoma. As for time point: cycle 4 day 1 (C4D1), after 5 to 7 weeks of nivolumab. With no exception, relapse followed autologous stem cell transplantation in all patients, and brentuximab vedotin exposure varied. CD4+ T cells were purified from thawed PBMCs by magnetic negative selection. Clones were sequenced by immunoSEQ multiplex PCR, and TCRdb holds only the in-frame ones, with some missing. The sample consists of 15,000 to 20,000 clones, about three quarters of them appearing once. Sample: CD4+ T cells from blood, taken before the fourth cycle of nivolumab. This clonotype originated in a human donor with classical Hodgkin lymphoma.

As DNA, the CDR3 is TGTGCCAGCAGTTTTGGGACGGAGCGGGGGTATGGCTACACCTTC. Its translation: CASSFGTERGYGYTF. V is TRBV27 and J is TRBJ1-2; TRBD1 is a possible D gene (5 bases). The V gene's germline CDR1 is MNHEY and CDR2 SMNVEV (reference sequence). The CDR3 is 15 amino acids. V lost 3 bases, J lost 5 bases, and 16 bases lay in between.